Listed here is a single TCR beta chain. What it recognizes is unknown. The primer mix had 60 Vbeta and 13 Jbeta primers. Data came from immunoSEQ multiplex PCR; TCRdb stores just in-frame clones and leaves some out. The sample has 100,000 to 120,000 clones, approximately 79% seen once; the top ten hold about 6.8%. The record originates from a study of cytomegalovirus exposure and HLA in healthy donors. Whole-study results and caveats: Roughly even sequencing depth across donors was the assumption behind the presence/absence analyses. The classifier reportedly diagnosed cytomegalovirus status with high sensitivity and specificity.

With 2 bases clipped from V and 5 bases from J, the junction kept 3 bases outside the gene matches. Per the germline V gene, CDR1 is SGHNT and CDR2 is YENEEA. The CDR3 consists of 14 residues. The sequencing input was PBMCs. V usage is TRBV11-3 and J usage is TRBJ1-2, with 9 bases identical to TRBD1. The clonotype originates from a man between 25 and 39 years old in good health and CMV-seropositive. This chain's CDR3 is CASSLNRGLYGYTF. CDR3 bases: TGTGCCAGCAGCTTAAACAGGGGGCTTTATGGCTACACCTTC.